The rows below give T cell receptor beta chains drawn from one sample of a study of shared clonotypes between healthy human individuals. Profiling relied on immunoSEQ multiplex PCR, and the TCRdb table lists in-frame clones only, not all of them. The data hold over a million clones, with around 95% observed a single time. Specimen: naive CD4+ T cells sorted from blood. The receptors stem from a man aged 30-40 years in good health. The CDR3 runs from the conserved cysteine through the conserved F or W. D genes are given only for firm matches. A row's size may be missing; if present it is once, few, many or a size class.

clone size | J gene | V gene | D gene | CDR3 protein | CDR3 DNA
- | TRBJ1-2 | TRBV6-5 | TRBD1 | CASSSTRTGGGYTF | TGTGCCAGCAGTTCAACCCGGACAGGGGGTGGCTACACCTTC
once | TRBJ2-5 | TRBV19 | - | CASSMGLGSRETQYF | TGTGCCAGTAGTATGGGGTTGGGGAGCCGAGAGACCCAGTACTTC
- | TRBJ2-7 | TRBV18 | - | CASSTLRRGGYEQYF | TGTGCCAGCTCAACTCTCCGCAGGGGCGGATACGAGCAGTACTTC
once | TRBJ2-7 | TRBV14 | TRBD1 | CASSPRAGGWYEQYF | TGTGCCAGCAGCCCCCGGGCAGGGGGCTGGTACGAGCAGTACTTC
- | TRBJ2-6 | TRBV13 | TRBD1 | CASSWGTGTSSGANVLTF | TGTGCCAGCAGCTGGGGGACAGGAACCAGCTCTGGGGCCAACGTCCTGACTTTC
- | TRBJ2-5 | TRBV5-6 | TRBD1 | CASSLLLTGIQETQYF | TGTGCCAGCAGCTTGCTATTGACAGGGATTCAAGAGACCCAGTACTTC
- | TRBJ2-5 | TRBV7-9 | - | CASSPSGTQYF | TGTGCCAGCAGCCCAAGTGGGACCCAGTACTTC
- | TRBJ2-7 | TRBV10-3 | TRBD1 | CAGGTGESYEQYF | TGTGCCGGCGGGACAGGCGAGTCCTACGAGCAGTACTTC
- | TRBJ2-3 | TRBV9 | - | CASSTRPPTAARGSDTQYF | TGTGCCAGCAGCACCCGACCCCCTACAGCAGCGAGGGGGTCAGATACGCAGTATTTT
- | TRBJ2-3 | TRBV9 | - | CASSPGEGTLRIDTQYF | TGTGCCAGCAGCCCAGGGGAAGGGACTCTTAGAATAGATACGCAGTATTTT
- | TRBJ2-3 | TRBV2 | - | CASSESPGSTDTQYF | TGTGCCAGCAGTGAATCACCCGGGAGCACAGATACGCAGTATTTT
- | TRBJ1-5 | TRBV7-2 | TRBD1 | CASSRDRGPQPQHF | TGTGCCAGCAGCCGAGACAGGGGGCCTCAGCCCCAGCATTTT
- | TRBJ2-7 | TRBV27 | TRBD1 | CASRGQVSPEQYF | TGTGCCAGCAGGGGACAGGTCTCCCCGGAGCAGTACTTC
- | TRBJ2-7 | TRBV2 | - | CAGFTGSNDEQYF | TGTGCCGGCTTTACAGGGTCAAACGACGAGCAGTACTTC
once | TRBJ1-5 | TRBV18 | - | CASSSLVLSNQPQHF | TGTGCCAGCTCCTCACTGGTTCTTAGCAATCAGCCCCAGCATTTT
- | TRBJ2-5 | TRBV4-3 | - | CASSPTSVETQYF | TGCGCCAGCAGCCCAACTAGTGTGGAGACCCAGTACTTC
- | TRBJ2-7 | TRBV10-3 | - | CAISAGQSYYEQYF | TGTGCCATCAGTGCTGGACAGAGCTACTACGAGCAGTACTTC
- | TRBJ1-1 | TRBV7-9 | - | CASSSDSTNTEAFF | TGTGCCAGCAGCTCCGACTCTACGAACACTGAAGCTTTCTTT
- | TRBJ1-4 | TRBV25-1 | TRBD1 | CASSKRQGRNEKLFF | TGTGCCAGCAGTAAAAGACAGGGCCGAAATGAAAAACTGTTTTTT
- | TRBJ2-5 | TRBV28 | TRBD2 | CASSEGTSVETQYF | TGTGCCAGCAGCGAGGGGACTAGCGTTGAGACCCAGTACTTC
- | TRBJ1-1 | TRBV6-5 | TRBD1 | CASSYRQGSTEAFF | TGTGCCAGCAGTTACCGACAGGGAAGCACTGAAGCTTTCTTT
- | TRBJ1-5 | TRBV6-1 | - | CASTYTASNQPQHF | TGTGCCAGCACTTACACCGCTAGCAATCAGCCCCAGCATTTT
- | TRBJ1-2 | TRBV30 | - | CAWNWERNRGYTF | TGTGCCTGGAACTGGGAGAGAAACAGGGGCTACACCTTC
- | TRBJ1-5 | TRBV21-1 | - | CASGPDRGHQPQHF | TGTGCCAGCGGCCCTGACAGGGGGCATCAGCCCCAGCATTTT
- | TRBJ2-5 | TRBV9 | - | CASSGRATGPETQYF | TGTGCCAGCAGCGGCCGGGCTACGGGTCCAGAGACCCAGTACTTC
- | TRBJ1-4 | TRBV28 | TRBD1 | CASERTGLADREKLFF | TGTGCCAGCGAGCGGACAGGGTTGGCGGATAGGGAAAAACTGTTTTTT
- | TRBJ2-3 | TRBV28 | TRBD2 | CASSPPERDGVPDTQYF | TGTGCCAGCAGTCCGCCCGAGCGGGACGGGGTACCCGATACGCAGTATTTT
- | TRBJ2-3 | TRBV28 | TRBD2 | CASSFSWRGASTDTQYF | TGTGCCAGCAGTTTCTCCTGGCGGGGGGCTAGCACAGATACGCAGTATTTT
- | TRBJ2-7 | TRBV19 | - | CASSSAAYEQYF | TGTGCCAGTAGCTCGGCAGCCTACGAGCAGTACTTC
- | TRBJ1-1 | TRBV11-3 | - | CASSLSIRVEAFF | TGTGCCAGCAGCTTATCTATTCGCGTTGAAGCTTTCTTT
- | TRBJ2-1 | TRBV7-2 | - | CASSSRQGNEQFF | TGTGCCAGCAGCTCTCGCCAGGGCAATGAGCAGTTCTTC
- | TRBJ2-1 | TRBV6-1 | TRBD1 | CASSETGASYNEQFF | TGTGCCAGCAGTGAGACAGGGGCTTCCTACAATGAGCAGTTCTTC
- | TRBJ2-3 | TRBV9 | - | CASSGLGSTDTQYF | TGTGCCAGCAGCGGGTTAGGTAGCACAGATACGCAGTATTTT
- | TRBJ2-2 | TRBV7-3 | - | CASSPSITGELFF | TGTGCCAGCAGCCCATCTATAACCGGGGAGCTGTTTTTT
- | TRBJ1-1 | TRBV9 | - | CASSVGAGNIRYTEAFF | TGTGCCAGCAGCGTAGGGGCAGGTAATATTCGATACACTGAAGCTTTCTTT
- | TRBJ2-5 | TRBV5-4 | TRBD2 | CASSSKGLAGVETQYF | TGTGCCAGCAGCTCCAAAGGACTAGCGGGAGTCGAGACCCAGTACTTC
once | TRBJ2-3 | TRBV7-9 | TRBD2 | CASSLLAGRGTDTQYF | TGTGCCAGCAGCTTACTAGCGGGAAGAGGCACAGATACGCAGTATTTT
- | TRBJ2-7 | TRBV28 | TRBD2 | CASRPRGTRPYEQYF | TGTGCCAGCAGACCCCGGGGGACTAGACCTTACGAGCAGTACTTC
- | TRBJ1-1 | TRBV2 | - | CASHRFLNTEAFF | TGTGCCAGCCACAGGTTTTTGAACACTGAAGCTTTCTTT
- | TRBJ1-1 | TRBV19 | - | CASSRMNTEAFF | TGTGCCAGTAGTCGGATGAACACTGAAGCTTTCTTT
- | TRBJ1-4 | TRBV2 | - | CASSDLGGTASRLFF | TGTGCCAGCAGTGACTTGGGAGGAACCGCTTCTCGGCTGTTTTTT